Presented here are 30 T cell receptor beta chains from one specimen sequenced in a study of graft-versus-host responses after intestinal transplantation. These TCRs' antigens remain unknown. Sequenced by immunoSEQ multiplex PCR; TCRdb stores in-frame clones only, minus some. The repertoire consists of about 120,000 clones, with about nine tenths occurring once and the leading ten covering 0.18%. Sample: unstimulated CD4+ T cells sorted from spleen or lymph node cells, taken before intestinal transplant. These receptors came from a human donor who received an intestinal transplant.

This chain connects TRBV5-1 to TRBJ2-7, with a tentative D call TRBD1 (6 bases). The germline V and J ends were trimmed by 0 bases and 6 bases, with 13 bases remaining between them. The CDR3 length is 14 residues. CDR1 SGHRS and CDR2 YFSETQ come from the germline V gene. CDR3 sequence reads: CASSLEGRGGEQYF. For the CDR3, the DNA is TGCGCCAGCAGCTTGGAGGGTAGAGGGGGCGAGCAGTACTTC.

This sequence joins TRBV5-6 and TRBJ2-1, with D hard to call. Germline lookup yields CDR1 SGHDT and CDR2 YYEEEE. V lost 1 base, J lost 6 bases, and 11 bases lay in between. The CDR3 is made up of 14 amino acids. CDR3 sequence: CASSLLAAGNEQFF. DNA for the CDR3: TGTGCCAGCAGCTTGTTGGCGGCCGGCAATGAGCAGTTCTTC. The complete variable domain, with remaining parts taken from reference TRBV5-6 and TRBJ2-1, reads DAGVTQSPTHLIKTRGQQVTLRCSPKSGHDTVSWYQQALGQGPQFIFQYYEEEERQRGNFPDRFSGHQFPNYSSELNVNALLLGDSALYLCASSLLAAGNEQFFGPGTRLTVL.

The chain carries TRBV7-9 and TRBJ2-3; D unresolved. The germline CDR1 and CDR2 sequences are SEHNR and FQNEAQ (reference sequence). The CDR3 totals 12 residues. V was trimmed by 5 bases and J by 2 bases, leaving 5 bases between them. CDR3: CASSRLTDTQYF. The CDR3 DNA sequence: TGTGCCAGCAGCCGACTCACAGATACGCAGTATTTT.

This chain joins TRBV18 and TRBJ1-1; the match to TRBD1 covers 11 bases. The CDR3 spans 13 residues. Germline-derived CDR1 and CDR2 are KGHSH and LQKENI. V lost 3 bases, J lost 12 bases, and 6 bases stayed unmatched. In DNA, the CDR3 is TGTGCCAGCTCACCGCAGGGACAGGGGGGGACTTTCTTT. It encodes CASSPQGQGGTFF.

The V call is TRBV18, the J call TRBJ1-2; 8 bases align to TRBD1. V trimming: 3 bases; J trimming: 9 bases; junction bases outside the gene matches: 9. Germline V gene sequence: CDR1 KGHSH, CDR2 LQKENI. The CDR3 runs to 14 residues. Written as DNA, the CDR3 is TGTGCCAGCTCACCCGCACAGGGGGTGTATAGCTACACCTTC. Its protein product is CASSPAQGVYSYTF. Combining the CDR3 with reference TRBV18 and TRBJ1-2 gives the whole variable domain NAGVMQNPRHLVRRRGQEARLRCSPMKGHSHVYWYRQLPEEGLKFMVYLQKENIIDESGMPKERFSAEFPKEGPSILRIQQVVRGDSAAYFCASSPAQGVYSYTFGSGTRLTVV.

This clone was seen once. The chain is built from TRBV19 and TRBJ1-5; TRBD1 matches at 7 bases. Per the germline V gene, CDR1 is LNHDA and CDR2 is SQIVND (reference sequence). The V gene end was trimmed by 3 bases and the J gene end by 6 bases; junction bases not matched to a gene: 11. The CDR3 totals 16 residues. The CDR3 here is CASSIRSRGLSQPQHF. CDR3 bases: TGTGCCAGTAGTATTCGGTCCAGGGGGTTGAGTCAGCCCCAGCATTTT. Full variable domain (outside the CDR3, taken from reference TRBV19 and TRBJ1-5): DGGITQSPKYLFRKEGQNVTLSCEQNLNHDAMYWYRQDPGQGLRLIYYSQIVNDFQKGDIAEGYSVSREKKESFPLTVTSAQKNPTAFYLCASSIRSRGLSQPQHFGDGTRLSIL.

This clone has just one count. The V call is TRBV11-2, the J call TRBJ2-7; TRBD1 agrees at 7 bases. J was trimmed by 6 bases and V by 5 bases; bases with no gene match: 10. CDR3 size: 14 residues. The V gene's germline CDR1 is SGHAT and CDR2 FQNNGV. Here the CDR3 reads CASSKPQGPGEQYF. The CDR3 DNA follows: TGTGCCAGCAGCAAGCCACAGGGGCCCGGCGAGCAGTACTTC.

The chain joins TRBV20-1 to TRBJ2-1, with a possible D match to TRBD2 (5 bases). V was clipped by 3 bases and J by 9 bases, with 6 bases between them. Germline assignment: CDR1 DFQATT and CDR2 SNEGSKA (reference sequence). The CDR3 runs 10 residues. CDR3 nucleotides: TGCAGTGCTAGCCGGGGTGAGCAGTTCTTC. It yields the protein CSASRGEQFF.

The V call is TRBV18, the J call TRBJ2-3, with 11 bases matching TRBD1. Germline V gene data show CDR1 as KGHSH and CDR2 as LQKENI. The CDR3 contains 15 residues. The V gene end was trimmed by 4 bases and the J gene end by 4 bases; junction bases not matched to a gene: 4. CDR3 coding DNA: TGTGCCAGCTCACTTTGGACAGGGGGCGCAGATACGCAGTATTTT. Encoded protein: CASSLWTGGADTQYF.

The chain combines TRBV5-1 with TRBJ1-1; TRBD1 is a possible D gene (5 bases). The CDR3 consists of 14 residues. Germline V gene lookup returns CDR1 SGHRS and CDR2 YFSETQ. V was trimmed by 0 bases and J by 3 bases, leaving 9 bases between them. In nucleotides, the CDR3 is TGCGCCAGCAGCTTGGAGGGGATGTACACTGAAGCTTTCTTT. Translating gives CASSLEGMYTEAFF.

The table lists this clone with a count of one. The V gene is TRBV2, the J gene TRBJ2-3; TRBD2 is a possible D gene (6 bases). V lost 6 bases and J lost 2, with 15 bases in between. Germline CDR1 is SNHLY and CDR2 is FYNNEI. This CDR3 region has 15 residues. CDR3 amino acids: CASSDGGPLTDTQYF. The CDR3 bases are TGTGCCAGCAGCGACGGGGGACCTCTCACAGATACGCAGTATTTT.

The sample holds a few counts of this clone. The chain joins TRBV21-1 to TRBJ1-2; the table assigns TRBD1, which was not confirmed against the DNA. TRBV21-1 is described as a pseudogene. The CDR3 consists of 14 residues. CDR3 sequence: CASSKEAGGYGYTF. The CDR3 DNA sequence: TGTGCCAGCAGCAAAGAAGCAGGGGGCTATGGCTACACCTTC.

A remark on this clone: One junction end disagrees with the germline gene, perhaps due to a read error. The V gene is TRBV7-2, the J gene TRBJ2-7; 7 nucleotides agree with TRBD1. CDR3 size: 15 residues. Germline assignment: CDR1 SGHTA and CDR2 FQGNSA. The CDR3: CAGRKGPGQNYEQYF. In DNA, the CDR3 is TGTGCCGGCAGGAAAGGCCCGGGACAGAACTACGAGCAGTACTTC.

The chain couples TRBV7-9 to TRBJ2-3; D is perhaps TRBD2 (5 bases). The length of the CDR3 is 14 residues. Per germline, CDR1 SEHNR and CDR2 FQNEAQ (reference sequence). V was clipped by 5 bases and J by 3 bases, with 12 bases between them. The CDR3 DNA reads as TGTGCCAGCAGCCCTCGAGGGAGTACAGATACGCAGTATTTT. The encoded protein is CASSPRGSTDTQYF.

The chain joins TRBV30 to TRBJ1-5; D possibly corresponds to TRBD1 (5 bases). The CDR3 has 13 residues. The germline V gene has CDR1 GTSNPN and CDR2 SVGIG (reference sequence). With 5 bases removed from V and 5 bases from J, the gap between germline ends came to 13 bases. Here the CDR3 DNA reads TGTGCCTGGGCCACGGGGGGGTATCAGCCCCAGCATTTT. It is translated as CAWATGGYQPQHF.

V and J are TRBV5-1 and TRBJ2-1, with D perhaps TRBD1 (6 bases). CDR3 length: 15 amino acids. Trimming stripped 0 bases from V and 3 bases from J, with 10 bases between. Germline CDR1 reads SGHRS; CDR2 reads YFSETQ. The CDR3 spells CASSLVQGFYNEQFF. The CDR3 bases are TGCGCCAGCAGCTTGGTACAGGGCTTCTACAATGAGCAGTTCTTC.

The chain joins TRBV30 to TRBJ2-7; D perhaps matches TRBD1 (6 bases). CDR1 GTSNPN and CDR2 SVGIG come from the germline V gene (reference sequence). Deletions cut 1 base from V and 5 bases from J, with 9 bases between. This CDR3 region has 12 residues. The CDR3 DNA reads TGTGCCTGGAGTGAGCAGGGGAACGAGCAGTACTTC. Translation gives CAWSEQGNEQYF.

This clone was recorded only once. The chain has TRBV30 and TRBJ1-2; the D gene is possibly TRBD1 (5 bases). V was cut by 2 bases and J by 4 bases, with 14 bases left in between. This CDR3 comprises 14 residues. CDR1 GTSNPN and CDR2 SVGIG come from the germline V gene (reference sequence). CDR3 in DNA: TGTGCCTGGAGTAGACGCCAGGGCTCCTATGGCTACACCTTC. Protein sequence: CAWSRRQGSYGYTF. The whole variable domain, remainder taken from reference TRBV30 and TRBJ1-2, is SQTIHQWPATLVQPVGSPLSLECTVEGTSNPNLYWYRQAAGRGLQLLFYSVGIGQISSEVPQNLSASRPQDRQFILSSKKLLLSDSGFYLCAWSRRQGSYGYTFGSGTRLTVV.

As DNA, the CDR3 is TGTGCCAGCAGCCAATCGTCCCCAGGGGGAGCCAAAAACATTCAGTACTTC. It yields the protein CASSQSSPGGAKNIQYF. The chain is built from TRBV16 and TRBJ2-4, with 7 bases fitting TRBD1. The CDR3 runs to 17 residues. The germline gives CDR1 KGHSY, CDR2 FQNENV. Losses at the gene ends were 0 bases for V and 0 bases for J; bases not matched to a gene: 5.

CDR3 DNA: TGTGCCAGCAGTGCCAGGGACAGAGACTATGGCTACACCTTC. Protein product: CASSARDRDYGYTF. This sequence joins TRBV2 and TRBJ1-2; TRBD1 matches 7 bases. The CDR3 is 14 amino acids. V was pared by 4 bases and J by 3 bases, with 5 bases of the junction left unmatched. CDR1 SNHLY and CDR2 FYNNEI come from the germline V gene.

The genes are TRBV7-9 and TRBJ2-7; 12 bases are shared with TRBD2. CDR3 length: 14 residues. Germline-derived CDR1 and CDR2 are SEHNR and FQNEAQ (reference sequence). The J segment lost 0 bases and the V segment lost 6 bases, leaving 0 bases of the junction unmatched. In DNA, the CDR3 is TGTGCCAGCAGGACTAGCGGGAGCTCCTACGAGCAGTACTTC. The encoded protein is CASRTSGSSYEQYF.

This clone came up once. The chain joins TRBV5-4 to TRBJ2-1; 7 bases are a match to TRBD2. CDR3 length: 15 residues. Germline CDR1 SGHNT, CDR2 YYREEE (reference sequence). The ends lost 4 bases at V and 4 bases at J; junction bases unmatched: 8. CDR3 DNA: TGTGCCAGCAGCCTGGGTCCTAGCGGATACAATGAGCAGTTCTTC. Its translation: CASSLGPSGYNEQFF.

The chain combines TRBV11-2 with TRBJ1-2; D might be TRBD1 (5 bases). Germline lookup yields CDR1 SGHAT and CDR2 FQNNGV. With 4 bases removed from V and 4 bases from J, the gap between germline ends came to 22 bases. This CDR3 contains 17 residues. The chain's CDR3 is CASSSRGGVRTSYGYTF. The CDR3 coding sequence is TGTGCCAGCAGCTCCCGGGGGGGGGTCCGAACAAGCTATGGCTACACCTTC.

As for this clone: A read error may produce the germline difference seen at one junction end. Other DNA variants within this sample encode the same CDR3. CDR3 amino acids: CASSLQDIYEQYF. The CDR3 bases are TGTGCTAGCAGTTTACAGGATATCTACGAGCAGTACTTC. This chain joins TRBV6-1 and TRBJ2-7; a weak D match, TRBD1 (5 bases). The CDR3 has 13 amino acids. CDR1 and CDR2 (germline): MNHNS, SASEGT.

This clone was seen only once. The chain uses TRBV2 and TRBJ1-1, with D possibly being TRBD1 (6 bases). The CDR3 is 13 amino acids. Between the trimmed V and J ends, which lost 6 bases and 0 bases, there was a span of 8 bases. Germline lookup yields CDR1 SNHLY and CDR2 FYNNEI. CDR3 sequence: CASRQGLNTEAFF. CDR3 coding DNA: TGTGCCAGCAGGCAGGGGCTGAACACTGAAGCTTTCTTT.

J is TRBJ2-3 and V is TRBV5-1; the D gene is possibly TRBD2 (6 bases). Deletions cut 7 bases from V and 2 bases from J, with 17 bases between. The CDR3 is made up of 15 amino acids. CDR1 is SGHRS, CDR2 YFSETQ, per germline. This CDR3 is CASSWGGTNTDTQYF. In nucleotides, the CDR3 is TGCGCCAGCTCTTGGGGAGGAACAAACACAGATACGCAGTATTTT.

This clone was seen a single time. J is TRBJ1-4 and V is TRBV2; TRBD1 aligns across 9 bases. The CDR3 runs 17 residues. CDR1 and CDR2 from the germline V gene are SNHLY and FYNNEI. J gave up 8 bases and V 5 bases, and 15 bases lay outside the gene matches. CDR3 amino acids: CASSFFAAGQGWEKLFF. The CDR3 DNA follows: TGTGCCAGCAGTTTTTTCGCCGCGGGACAGGGCTGGGAAAAACTGTTTTTT.

The gene calls are TRBV10-2 and TRBJ2-7; TRBD1 might be the D (5 bases). Trimming stripped 2 bases from V and 1 base from J, with 21 bases between. Germline V gene sequence: CDR1 WSHSY, CDR2 SAAADI. This CDR3 comprises 18 residues. The CDR3 DNA is TGCGCCAGCAGTGAGGCTATCCCCCAGGGTCGCCGGTCCTACGAGCAGTACTTC. This codes for CASSEAIPQGRRSYEQYF.

The CDR3 loop is CASSWGQGHYGYTF. As DNA, the CDR3 is TGTGCCAGCAGTTGGGGACAGGGGCATTATGGCTACACCTTC. This chain joins TRBV28 and TRBJ1-2; 10 bases line up with TRBD1. The CDR3 is 14 residues long. Per germline, CDR1 MDHEN and CDR2 SYDVKM. V dropped 4 bases and J dropped 5; count of bases not matched to a gene: 4.

This chain connects TRBV5-5 to TRBJ2-2; TRBD1 aligns across 9 bases. Looked up from germline, CDR1 is SGHKS and CDR2 is YYEKEE (reference sequence). Trimming took 2 bases from V and 8 from J; bases not matched to a gene: 7. This CDR3 contains 15 residues. In nucleotides, the CDR3 is TGTGCCAGCAGCTTTTATGGGACAGGGTTAGGGGAGCTGTTTTTT. Its protein product is CASSFYGTGLGELFF. The whole variable domain, filled in from reference TRBV5-5 and TRBJ2-2, reads DAGVTQSPTHLIKTRGQQVTLRCSPISGHKSVSWYQQVLGQGPQFIFQYYEKEERGRGNFPDRFSARQFPNYSSELNVNALLLGDSALYLCASSFYGTGLGELFFGEGSRLTVL.